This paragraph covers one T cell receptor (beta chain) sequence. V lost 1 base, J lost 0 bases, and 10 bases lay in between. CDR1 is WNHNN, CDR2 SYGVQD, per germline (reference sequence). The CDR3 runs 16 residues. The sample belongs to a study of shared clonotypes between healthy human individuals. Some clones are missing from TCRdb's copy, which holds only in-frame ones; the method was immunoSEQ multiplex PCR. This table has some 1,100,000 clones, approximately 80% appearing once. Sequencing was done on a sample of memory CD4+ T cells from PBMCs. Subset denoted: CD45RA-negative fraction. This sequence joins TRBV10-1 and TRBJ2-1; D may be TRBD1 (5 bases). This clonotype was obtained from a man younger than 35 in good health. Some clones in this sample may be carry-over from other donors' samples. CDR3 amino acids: CASSELTASSYNEQFF. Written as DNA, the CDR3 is TGCGCCAGCAGTGAGTTGACAGCGAGCTCCTACAATGAGCAGTTCTTC.